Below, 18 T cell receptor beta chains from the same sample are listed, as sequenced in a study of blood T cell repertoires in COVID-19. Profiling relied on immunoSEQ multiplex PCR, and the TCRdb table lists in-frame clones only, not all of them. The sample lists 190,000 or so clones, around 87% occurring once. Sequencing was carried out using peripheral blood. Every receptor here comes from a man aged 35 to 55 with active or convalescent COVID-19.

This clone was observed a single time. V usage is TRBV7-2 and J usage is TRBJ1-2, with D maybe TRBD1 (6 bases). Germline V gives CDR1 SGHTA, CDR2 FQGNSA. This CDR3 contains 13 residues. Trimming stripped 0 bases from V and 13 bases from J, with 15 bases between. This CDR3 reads CASSLASRGFATF. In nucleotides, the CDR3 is TGTGCCAGCAGCTTAGCATCCAGGGGATTTGCCACCTTC.

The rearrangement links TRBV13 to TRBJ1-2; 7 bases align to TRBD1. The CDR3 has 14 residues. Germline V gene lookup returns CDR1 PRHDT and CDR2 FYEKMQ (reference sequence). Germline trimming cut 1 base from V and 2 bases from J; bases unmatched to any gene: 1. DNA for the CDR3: TGTGCCAGCAGCTTAGAGGGGGCGAACTATGGCTACACCTTC. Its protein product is CASSLEGANYGYTF. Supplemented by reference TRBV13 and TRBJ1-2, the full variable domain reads AAGVIQSPRHLIKEKRETATLKCYPIPRHDTVYWYQQGPGQDPQFLISFYEKMQSDKGSIPDRFSAQQFSDYHSELNMSSLELGDSALYFCASSLEGANYGYTFGSGTRLTVV.

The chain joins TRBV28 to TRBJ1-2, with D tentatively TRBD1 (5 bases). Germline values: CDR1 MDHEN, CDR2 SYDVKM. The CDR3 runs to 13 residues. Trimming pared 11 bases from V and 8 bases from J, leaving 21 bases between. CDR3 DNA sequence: TGTGCCTGTTCCCTTGGGGCCGCTCGGGGCTACACCTTC. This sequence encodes CACSLGAARGYTF.

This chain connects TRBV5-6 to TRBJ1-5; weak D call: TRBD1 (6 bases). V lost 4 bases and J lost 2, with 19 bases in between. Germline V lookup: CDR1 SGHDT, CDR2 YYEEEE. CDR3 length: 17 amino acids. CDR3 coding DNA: TGTGCCAGCAGCAAGCTAGGGACATATTATTGCAATCAGCCCCAGCATTTT. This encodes CASSKLGTYYCNQPQHF.

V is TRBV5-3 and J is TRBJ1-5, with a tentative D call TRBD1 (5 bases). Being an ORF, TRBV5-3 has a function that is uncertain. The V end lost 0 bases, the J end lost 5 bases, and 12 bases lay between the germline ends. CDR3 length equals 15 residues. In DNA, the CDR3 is TGTGCCAGAAGCTTGGAGTTAGGGGATCATCAGCCCCAGCATTTT. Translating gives CARSLELGDHQPQHF.

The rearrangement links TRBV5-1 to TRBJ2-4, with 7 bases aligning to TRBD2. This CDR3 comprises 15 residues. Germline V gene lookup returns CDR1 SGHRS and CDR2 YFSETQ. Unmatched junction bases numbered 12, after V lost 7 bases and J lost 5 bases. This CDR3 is CASAPGTRGENIQYF. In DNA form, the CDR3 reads TGCGCCAGCGCCCCCGGGACCCGGGGGGAAAACATTCAGTACTTC.

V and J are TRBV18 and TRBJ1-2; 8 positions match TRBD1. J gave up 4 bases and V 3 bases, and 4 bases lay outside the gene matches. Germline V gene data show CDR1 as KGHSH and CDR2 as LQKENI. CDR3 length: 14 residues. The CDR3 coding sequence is TGTGCCAGCTCACCCACAGGGGGAGGCTATGGCTACACCTTC. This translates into CASSPTGGGYGYTF. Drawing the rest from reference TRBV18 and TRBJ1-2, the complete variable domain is NAGVMQNPRHLVRRRGQEARLRCSPMKGHSHVYWYRQLPEEGLKFMVYLQKENIIDESGMPKERFSAEFPKEGPSILRIQQVVRGDSAAYFCASSPTGGGYGYTFGSGTRLTVV.

Here the CDR3 reads CASSESNRQETQYF. CDR3 in DNA: TGTGCCAGCAGTGAAAGTAACAGGCAAGAGACCCAGTACTTC. This chain connects TRBV6-1 to TRBJ2-5, with D tentatively TRBD1 (5 bases). Trimming left V 2 bases short and J 2 bases short, with 9 bases between. The germline V gene encodes CDR1 MNHNS and CDR2 SASEGT. The CDR3 contains 14 residues.

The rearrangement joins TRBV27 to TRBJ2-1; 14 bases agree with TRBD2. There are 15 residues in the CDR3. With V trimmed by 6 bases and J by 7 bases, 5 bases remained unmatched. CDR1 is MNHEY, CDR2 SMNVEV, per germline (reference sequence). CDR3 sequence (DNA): TGTGCCAGCAGCGGACTAGCGGGGGGAGGGAATGAGCAGTTCTTC. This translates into CASSGLAGGGNEQFF.

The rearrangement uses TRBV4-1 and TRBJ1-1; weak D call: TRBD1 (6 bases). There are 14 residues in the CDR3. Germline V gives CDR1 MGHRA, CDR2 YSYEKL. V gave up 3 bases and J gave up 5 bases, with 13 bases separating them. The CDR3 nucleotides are TGCGCCAGCAGCCACCCCGCCAGGGGTACTGAAGCTTTCTTT. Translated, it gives CASSHPARGTEAFF.

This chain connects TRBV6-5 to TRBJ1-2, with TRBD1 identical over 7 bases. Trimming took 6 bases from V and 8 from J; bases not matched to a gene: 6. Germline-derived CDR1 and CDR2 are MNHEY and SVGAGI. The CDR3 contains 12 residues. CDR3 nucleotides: TGTGCCAGCAGGACAGGGACGGGCGGCTACACCTTC. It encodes CASRTGTGGYTF.

DNA for the CDR3: TGTGCCAGCAGCCGCGGATCCGGGGACACGCGGGGCTACACCTTC. Protein: CASSRGSGDTRGYTF. The rearrangement uses TRBV14 and TRBJ1-2; a weak D match, TRBD1 (6 bases). Between the trimmed V and J ends, which lost 4 bases and 8 bases, there was a span of 20 bases. CDR1 and CDR2 (germline): SGHDN, FVKESK. The CDR3 has 15 amino acids. Using reference TRBV14 and TRBJ1-2 for the parts outside the CDR3, the full variable domain is EAGVTQFPSHSVIEKGQTVTLRCDPISGHDNLYWYRRVMGKEIKFLLHFVKESKQDESGMPNNRFLAERTGGTYSTLKVQPAELEDSGVYFCASSRGSGDTRGYTFGSGTRLTVV.

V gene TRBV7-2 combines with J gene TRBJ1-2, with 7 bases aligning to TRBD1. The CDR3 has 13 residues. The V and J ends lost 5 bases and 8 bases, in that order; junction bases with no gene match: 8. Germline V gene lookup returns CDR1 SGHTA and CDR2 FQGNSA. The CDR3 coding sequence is TGTGCCAGCAGCCCCGACAGGGAACGCGGCTACACCTTC. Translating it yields CASSPDRERGYTF.

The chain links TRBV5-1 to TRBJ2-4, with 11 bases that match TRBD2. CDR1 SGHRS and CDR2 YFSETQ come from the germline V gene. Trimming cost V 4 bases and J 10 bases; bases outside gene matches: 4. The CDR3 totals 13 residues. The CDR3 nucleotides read TGCGCCAGCAGCGGCGGGACTAGCGGTATTCAGTACTTC. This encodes CASSGGTSGIQYF.

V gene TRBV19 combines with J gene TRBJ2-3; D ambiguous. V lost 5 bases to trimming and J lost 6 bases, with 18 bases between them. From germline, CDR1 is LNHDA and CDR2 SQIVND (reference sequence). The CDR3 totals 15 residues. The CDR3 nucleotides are TGTGCCAGTAGTGCGGCGCCCAAAAAACCGGATACGCAGTATTTT. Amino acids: CASSAAPKKPDTQYF. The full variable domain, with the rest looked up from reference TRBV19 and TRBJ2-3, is DGGITQSPKYLFRKEGQNVTLSCEQNLNHDAMYWYRQDPGQGLRLIYYSQIVNDFQKGDIAEGYSVSREKKESFPLTVTSAQKNPTAFYLCASSAAPKKPDTQYFGPGTRLTVL.

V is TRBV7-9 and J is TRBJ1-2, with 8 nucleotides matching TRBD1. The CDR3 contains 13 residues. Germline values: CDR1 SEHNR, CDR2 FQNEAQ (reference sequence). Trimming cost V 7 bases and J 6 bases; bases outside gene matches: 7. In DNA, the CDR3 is TGTGCCAGCACACTGGGACAGGACAATGGCTACACCTTC. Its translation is CASTLGQDNGYTF.

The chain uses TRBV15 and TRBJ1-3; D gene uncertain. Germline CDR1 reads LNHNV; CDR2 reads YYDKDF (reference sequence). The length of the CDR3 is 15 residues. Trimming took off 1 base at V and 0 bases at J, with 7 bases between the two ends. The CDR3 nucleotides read TGTGCCACCAGCAGAGGGACTCGCTCTGGAAACACCATATATTTT. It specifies CATSRGTRSGNTIYF.

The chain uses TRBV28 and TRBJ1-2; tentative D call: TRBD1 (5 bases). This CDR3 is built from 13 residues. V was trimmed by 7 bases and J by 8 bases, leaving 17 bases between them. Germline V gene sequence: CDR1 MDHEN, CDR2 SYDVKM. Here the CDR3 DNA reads TGTGCCAGCACGGCAGTTGGGGGGGGAGGCTACACCTTC. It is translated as CASTAVGGGGYTF.